The rows below give T cell receptor beta chains drawn from one sample of a study of T cell responses to AZD1222 COVID-19 vaccine. Sequenced by immunoSEQ multiplex PCR; TCRdb stores in-frame clones only, minus some. The data contain around 150,000 clones, about 90% of them singletons. Source: peripheral blood, taken 28 days after the second AZD1222 dose. Receptors were obtained from an adult who received the AZD1222 COVID-19 vaccine. CDR3s include the opening cysteine and the closing phenylalanine or tryptophan. D genes are given only for firm matches. Only part of the rows carry a size: once, few, many, or a class if the clone is expanded.

CASSQWGTGGQKPQHF	TGTGCCAGCAGCCAATGGGGGACAGGGGGCCAGAAGCCCCAGCATTTT	TRBV28	TRBJ1-5	.	TRBD1
CASSVWDSPGDTQYF	TGTGCCAGCAGCGTATGGGACAGCCCGGGGGATACGCAGTATTTT	TRBV9	TRBJ2-3	once	TRBD1
CAWSKAGGPGDTQYF	TGTGCCTGGAGTAAGGCGGGAGGGCCCGGAGATACGCAGTATTTT	TRBV30	TRBJ2-3	.	TRBD2
CASSLGVAGNTEAFF	TGCGCCAGCAGCTTGGGGGTCGCGGGGAACACTGAAGCTTTCTTT	TRBV5-1	TRBJ1-1	.	.
CASSYRFGDSQIRGQYF	TGTGCCAGCAGCTACCGCTTTGGGGACAGCCAAATCCGGGGGCAGTACTTC	TRBV7-3	TRBJ2-7	.	TRBD1
CASSAPRGLRAEAFF	TGTGCCAGTAGTGCCCCCAGAGGTCTGAGGGCTGAAGCTTTCTTT	TRBV19	TRBJ1-1	.	.
CASSFSLGPTDTQYF	TGTGCCAGCAGCTTTTCACTGGGTCCCACAGATACGCAGTATTTT	TRBV7-8	TRBJ2-3	.	.
CSATLNSPLHF	TGCAGTGCTACCCTTAATTCACCCCTCCACTTT	TRBV20-1	TRBJ1-6	.	.
CASSLGLAGNNEQFF	TGTGCCAGCAGCTTGGGACTAGCGGGGAACAATGAGCAGTTCTTC	TRBV7-6	TRBJ2-1	.	TRBD2
CASSFPGTGGGYTF	TGCGCCAGCAGCTTCCCCGGGACAGGGGGTGGCTACACCTTC	TRBV5-1	TRBJ1-2	.	TRBD1
CASSLGDTSF	TGTGCCAGCAGTCTAGGGGACACTAGTTTT	TRBV7-9	TRBJ2-3	.	.
CASSPGTAERYNEQFF	TGTGCCAGCAGCCCCGGGACAGCGGAACGATACAATGAGCAGTTCTTC	TRBV11-1	TRBJ2-1	.	TRBD1
CASSLGRTRENTEAFF	TGCGCCAGCAGCTTGGGAAGGACCCGGGAGAACACTGAAGCTTTCTTT	TRBV5-1	TRBJ1-1	once	.
CASSPPGQGYGYTF	TGTGCCAGCAGCCCGCCGGGACAAGGCTATGGCTACACCTTC	TRBV14	TRBJ1-2	.	.
CASSLWTGKEQYF	TGTGCCAGCAGTTTATGGACAGGTAAAGAGCAGTACTTC	TRBV27	TRBJ2-7	.	TRBD1
CASRTSGNYEQYF	TGTGCCAGCAGGACTAGCGGTAACTACGAGCAGTACTTC	TRBV2	TRBJ2-7	.	TRBD2
CASSPSSGQGAYEQYF	TGTGCCAGCTCACCAAGTAGCGGACAGGGGGCCTACGAGCAGTACTTC	TRBV18	TRBJ2-7	.	TRBD1
CASRTPGMQETQYF	TGTGCCAGCAGGACGCCTGGGATGCAAGAGACCCAGTACTTC	TRBV6-5	TRBJ2-5	.	.
CASRTELAVYF	TGTGCCAGCAGGACTGAGTTAGCCGTATACTTC	TRBV7-2	TRBJ2-5	.	.
CASRPRLAGDTQYF	TGTGCCAGCAGACCCAGACTAGCAGGAGATACGCAGTATTTT	TRBV28	TRBJ2-3	.	TRBD2
CAWTPFLTANYGYTF	TGTGCCTGGACCCCCTTTTTAACAGCTAACTATGGCTACACCTTC	TRBV30	TRBJ1-2	once	.
CASPPRGARDTEAFF	TGTGCCAGCCCCCCCCGCGGGGCTCGGGACACTGAAGCTTTCTTT	TRBV28	TRBJ1-1	.	.
CASSPWTRLGEQYF	TGTGCCAGCAGCCCCTGGACTAGATTGGGGGAGCAGTACTTC	TRBV11-2	TRBJ2-7	.	TRBD2
CASNERRTGFDEQYF	TGTGCCAGCAACGAACGGAGGACAGGCTTCGACGAGCAGTACTTC	TRBV6-5	TRBJ2-7	.	TRBD1
CASSPPARTDTQYF	TGTGCCAGCTCACCACCGGCCCGCACAGATACGCAGTATTTT	TRBV18	TRBJ2-3	.	.
CASSQGRVENTEAFF	TGTGCCAGCTCACAGGGTAGGGTAGAGAACACTGAAGCTTTCTTT	TRBV18	TRBJ1-1	.	.
CAWSGTGGSSYEQYF	TGTGCCTGGAGTGGGACAGGGGGAAGCTCCTACGAGCAGTACTTC	TRBV30	TRBJ2-7	.	TRBD1
CAFGYGYTF	TGTGCCTTTGGCTATGGCTACACCTTC	TRBV7-9	TRBJ1-2	.	.
CASSLVAEETQYF	TGTGCCAGCAGCTTAGTAGCGGAAGAGACCCAGTACTTC	TRBV5-4	TRBJ2-5	.	.
CASSPPGSRGTGELFF	TGCGCCAGCAGCCCCCCAGGGTCCCGGGGCACCGGGGAGCTGTTTTTT	TRBV5-1	TRBJ2-2	once	.
CAWSGDSRYGYTF	TGTGCCTGGAGCGGGGACAGCCGCTATGGCTACACCTTC	TRBV30	TRBJ1-2	.	TRBD1
CASSYTGTEAFF	TGTGCCAGCAGTTACACAGGGACGGAAGCTTTCTTT	TRBV6-2/TRBV6-3	TRBJ1-1	.	.
CASSEIGQGADTQYF	TGTGCCAGCAGTGAAATAGGGCAGGGCGCAGATACGCAGTATTTT	TRBV2	TRBJ2-3	.	.
CASSGTSGANTGELFF	TGCGCCAGCAGCGGAACCTCGGGAGCGAACACCGGGGAGCTGTTTTTT	TRBV5-1	TRBJ2-2	.	.
CASTGTETFRNEQFF	TGTGCCAGTACCGGGACAGAAACCTTTAGGAATGAGCAGTTCTTC	TRBV19	TRBJ2-1	.	TRBD1
CASSPDPTGPISYEQYF	TGCGCCAGCAGCCCTGACCCGACAGGGCCTATCTCCTACGAGCAGTACTTC	TRBV5-1	TRBJ2-7	.	TRBD1
CASSVGTDRGDTIYF	TGTGCCAGCAGTGTTGGGACCGACAGGGGTGACACCATATATTTT	TRBV5-4	TRBJ1-3	.	TRBD1
CASSENRRGTGELFF	TGTGCCAGCAGTGAAAACAGGAGGGGCACCGGGGAGCTGTTTTTT	TRBV6-1	TRBJ2-2	.	.
CASSQWEYGYTF	TGTGCCAGCAGCCAGTGGGAGTATGGCTACACCTTC	TRBV7-9	TRBJ1-2	.	.
CASSQVPAGEAGELFF	TGTGCCAGCAGCCAAGTTCCAGCGGGAGAGGCCGGGGAGCTGTTTTTT	TRBV4-2	TRBJ2-2	.	TRBD2
CASNVRTNEKLFF	TGTGCCAGCAATGTGAGAACTAATGAAAAACTGTTTTTT	TRBV28	TRBJ1-4	once	.
CASSGQGHLPNEQFF	TGTGCCAGCTCGGGGCAGGGCCACCTCCCCAATGAGCAGTTCTTC	TRBV18	TRBJ2-1	.	.
CASSWAGGTSPLHF	TGTGCCAGCAGCTGGGCAGGGGGCACTTCACCCCTCCACTTT	TRBV5-8	TRBJ1-6	.	TRBD1
CASSQASQETQYF	TGCGCCAGCAGCCAAGCATCCCAAGAGACCCAGTACTTC	TRBV4-1	TRBJ2-5	.	.
CASSLGPLSYGYTF	TGTGCCAGCAGCTTAGGACCCCTTTCTTATGGCTACACCTTC	TRBV11-2	TRBJ1-2	.	.
CAWARPGQGSNQPQHF	TGTGCCTGGGCGCGGCCTGGGCAGGGGAGCAATCAGCCCCAGCATTTT	TRBV30	TRBJ1-5	once	.
CASSPASGYNEQFF	TGTGCCAGCAGCCCGGCTAGCGGCTACAATGAGCAGTTCTTC	TRBV7-2	TRBJ2-1	.	TRBD2
CASSSPLGGSGNTIYF	TGTGCCAGCAGCTCCCCATTGGGGGGCTCTGGAAACACCATATATTTT	TRBV4-2	TRBJ1-3	.	.
CASSQDRASGMVETQYF	TGTGCCAGCAGCCAAGACCGGGCTAGCGGGATGGTGGAGACCCAGTACTTC	TRBV3-1/TRBV3-2	TRBJ2-5	.	TRBD2
CATSRDLNSRGYEQYF	TGTGCCACCAGCAGAGATCTAAATAGCAGGGGCTACGAGCAGTACTTC	TRBV15	TRBJ2-7	.	.
CASSPRTGGDCNSPLHF	TGTGCCAGCAGCCCCCGGACAGGGGGCGATTGTAATTCACCCCTCCACTTT	TRBV3-1/TRBV3-2	TRBJ1-6	.	TRBD1
CASRMSDRSNEKLFF	TGTGCCAGCAGAATGTCGGACAGGTCTAATGAAAAACTGTTTTTT	TRBV6-5	TRBJ1-4	few	TRBD1
CASSPSPGDRGRMNTEAFF	TGTGCCAGCAGCCCGTCCCCGGGGGACAGGGGGCGAATGAACACTGAAGCTTTCTTT	TRBV3-1/TRBV3-2	TRBJ1-1	.	TRBD1